This T cell receptor (beta chain) emerged from a study of read filtering for tumor transcriptome and immune sequencing. V was pared by 0 bases and J by 10 bases, with 6 bases between. The CDR3 consists of 11 residues. Germline V gives CDR1 MGHRA, CDR2 YSYEKL. From approximately 430 ng of RNA, a library with molecular barcoded alpha/delta and beta/gamma adaptors was made. MiXCR, run by TCRdb on the reads, gives a single entry per CDR3 protein. Found here are fewer than 30,000 distinct CDR3 sequences, approximately 23% of them singletons; the top ten hold 47%. This clonotype was detected ten times or more.

The sequenced sample consisted of a population of CD138-negative cells sorted from bone marrow. This receptor was obtained from a donor at least 40 years old with multiple myeloma. The chain links TRBV4-1 to TRBJ1-1; D call uncertain. The CDR3 reads CASSQDAAAFF. The CDR3 DNA sequence: TGCGCCAGCAGCCAAGATGCGGCAGCTTTCTTT.